This TCR beta chain is from a study of T cells after somatic rescue of genetic block. V lost 4 bases and J lost 7; bases outside the gene matches: 14. CDR3 length: 16 amino acids. Per germline, CDR1 SGHDN and CDR2 FVKESK. TCRdb's table, derived via immunoSEQ multiplex PCR, lists solely in-frame clones and lacks some. The sample lists over 95,000 clones; about 90% were seen once. This sequence joins TRBV14 and TRBJ1-1; 8 nucleotides match TRBD1. The receptor was derived from a woman aged 18-29 years. Sequencing was performed on peripheral blood mononuclear cells (PBMCs). The CDR3 is CASSRGRGRGRVEAFF. In nucleotides, the CDR3 is TGTGCCAGCAGCCGAGGACGGGGCAGGGGGCGAGTTGAAGCTTTCTTT.